Listed below are T cell receptor beta chains from one sample, sequenced in a study of T cells in Graves' hyperthyroidism and ophthalmopathy. Using its own MiXCR run on the multiplex PCR reads, TCRdb lists one record per CDR3 protein. The sample has approximately 640,000 distinct CDR3 sequences, approximately 15% seen once. What was sequenced was blood. All receptors come from a man aged 50 to 59 with Graves' hyperthyroidism. Both conserved end residues are trimmed from each CDR3.

cdr3_length	v_call	j_call	cdr3_aa
11	TRBV7-3	TRBJ2-1	ASSSGHNNEQF
13	TRBV2	TRBJ2-3	ASSANRGRTDTQY
13	TRBV7-9	TRBJ2-1	ASPDLGRGGNEQF
15	TRBV2	TRBJ2-2	ASSSRDSGSFVGELF
12	TRBV3-1	TRBJ2-2	ASSLMGAVGELF
13	TRBV28	TRBJ2-7	ASTPPGGTPYEQY
14	TRBV19	TRBJ1-5	ASSQTGQGDNQPQH
10	TRBV6-1	TRBJ2-5	ASRANQETQY
13	TRBV28	TRBJ1-5	AGNKQGRGDQPQH
10	TRBV7-9	TRBJ2-1	ASSLVYREQF
10	TRBV2	TRBJ1-2	ASSEPWDGYT
8	TRBV2	TRBJ2-5	ASSDGTEY
14	TRBV6-8	TRBJ2-7	ASSYSQREGSYEQY
14	TRBV24-1	TRBJ2-5	ATSDASGNMGETQY
12	TRBV5-8	TRBJ2-5	ASSATLAGGTQY
15	TRBV28	TRBJ2-3	ASSYHWSTGDTDTQY
12	TRBV3-1	TRBJ1-2	ASSMWGGNYGYT
12	TRBV6-2/TRBV6-3	TRBJ2-7	ASSFTRTISEQY
12	TRBV12-3/TRBV12-4	TRBJ2-3	ASSLGPMPDTQY
13	TRBV2	TRBJ2-1	ASSEAASGRGEQF